Listed below are T cell receptor beta chains from one sample, sequenced in a study of blood T cell repertoires in COVID-19. Assay used: immunoSEQ multiplex PCR; TCRdb lists only in-frame clones, some missing. Of 140,000 or so clones detected, more than 75% appear once; the ten largest clones hold roughly 5%. Sequencing was done on a sample of peripheral blood. Source of these receptors: a human donor in a cohort sampled during active COVID-19. Both conserved end residues are part of each CDR3. A D gene is named only where the DNA matches it firmly. Clone size is shown for a subset of rows, as once, few, many or a class of expanded clone.

TGTGCCAGCGCCGTGGGCAGGCCTTCACCCCTCCACTTT	CASAVGRPSPLHF	.	TRBJ1-6	TRBV28	.
TGTGCCTGGGACGATAAGACAGACCTTCGGTATGGCTACACCTTC	CAWDDKTDLRYGYTF	.	TRBJ1-2	TRBV30	few
TGTGCCAGCAGCGATAATCTCAGGGGAAGTTCTGGAAACACCATATATTTT	CASSDNLRGSSGNTIYF	.	TRBJ1-3	TRBV9	.
TGCGCCAGCAGCCAACCCTACACCGGGGAGCTGTTTTTT	CASSQPYTGELFF	.	TRBJ2-2	TRBV4-1	.
TGTGCCAGCAGCTACTTCCAGGGCGGGGAGCTGTTTTTT	CASSYFQGGELFF	.	TRBJ2-2	TRBV5-6	.
TGTGCCAGTAGAATCGGACAGGGAAATGGCTACACCTTC	CASRIGQGNGYTF	TRBD1	TRBJ1-2	TRBV19	.
TGTGCCAGCAGCCGGGGGGCGGATGTTGCCGGGGAGCTGTTTTTT	CASSRGADVAGELFF	.	TRBJ2-2	TRBV5-4	.
TGTGCCAGTAGTCCACGGACAGGGCGGGTCACTGAAGCTTTCTTT	CASSPRTGRVTEAFF	TRBD1	TRBJ1-1	TRBV19	once
TGTGCCAGCAGCCCATCGGGTTTTCTTAATGAGCAGTTCTTC	CASSPSGFLNEQFF	.	TRBJ2-1	TRBV7-2	.
TGTGCCAGCAGTTTAGTAGGGGCAAGGGGCAATCAGCCCCAGCATTTT	CASSLVGARGNQPQHF	.	TRBJ1-5	TRBV27	.
TGTGCCAGCAGAACCGGGACAGGGACCTACGAGCAGTACTTC	CASRTGTGTYEQYF	TRBD1	TRBJ2-7	TRBV2	.
TGTGCCAGCAGTTTACAGGGCCTGAACTATGGCTACACCTTC	CASSLQGLNYGYTF	.	TRBJ1-2	TRBV28	.
TGTGCCAGCAGCTTAAGGACTAGCCTGAACACCGGGGAGCTGTTTTTT	CASSLRTSLNTGELFF	TRBD2	TRBJ2-2	TRBV7-3	.
TGTGCCTGGAGTCGGGTAGGGGGCTACGAGCAGTACTTC	CAWSRVGGYEQYF	.	TRBJ2-7	TRBV30	.
TGCGCCAGCAGTGAGTCTAGAGGGAGTGGGTATGGCTACACCTTC	CASSESRGSGYGYTF	.	TRBJ1-2	TRBV10-2	.
TGTGCCAGCAGCGTAGGCCCCAACACAAATTCACCCCTCCACTTT	CASSVGPNTNSPLHF	.	TRBJ1-6	TRBV9	.
TGTGCCAGCAGCCGGACAGATGGCTACACCTTC	CASSRTDGYTF	.	TRBJ1-2	TRBV2	.
TGCGCCAGCATGCTGGAGGGGCGCAATTCACCCCTCCACTTT	CASMLEGRNSPLHF	.	TRBJ1-6	TRBV5-1	.
TGTGCCAGCAGCGCCGGGGGACAGGGTGAGCAGCAGTACTTC	CASSAGGQGEQQYF	TRBD1	TRBJ2-7	TRBV9	.
TGTGCCAGCAGCTTATCTAGAAACACCATATATTTT	CASSLSRNTIYF	.	TRBJ1-3	TRBV7-9	.
TGTGCCAGCAGCTTGGGTCTGGGCGCCTTCACAGATACGCAGTATTTT	CASSLGLGAFTDTQYF	.	TRBJ2-3	TRBV5-5	.
TGCGCCAGCAGTGATACACAGTCTGGGGCCAACGTCCTGACTTTC	CASSDTQSGANVLTF	.	TRBJ2-6	TRBV10-2	once
TGTGCCAGCACCTTGACAGGGACGAACACTGAAGCTTTCTTT	CASTLTGTNTEAFF	TRBD1	TRBJ1-1	TRBV27	.
TGTGCCAGCTCACCTTTTAGCAAGAACTTC	CASSPFSKNF	.	TRBJ2-7	TRBV18	once
TGTGCCAGCAGTCCCACAGGGGCAACTAATGAAAAACTGTTTTTT	CASSPTGATNEKLFF	TRBD1	TRBJ1-4	TRBV6-2/TRBV6-3	many